These T cell receptor beta chains were read from a single sample in a study of cytotoxic CD8 clonotypes in ibrutinib-treated CLL. Some clones are missing from TCRdb's copy, which holds only in-frame ones; the method was immunoSEQ multiplex PCR. The sample yields around 300,000 clones, 80% seen once. The specimen was PBMCs, collected before ibrutinib treatment. Every receptor here comes from a human donor with chronic lymphocytic leukemia. CDR3s include the opening cysteine and the closing phenylalanine or tryptophan. D genes are given only for firm matches. Clone size is not always given. Where it is, it says once, few, many or a class for expanded clones.

d_call,v_call,j_call,clone_size,cdr3_nt,cdr3_aa
NA,TRBV19,TRBJ1-3,few,TGTGCCAGTAGTCCATACACCGTCTCTGGAAACACCATATATTTT,CASSPYTVSGNTIYF
TRBD1,TRBV19,TRBJ1-2,NA,TGTGCCAGTACCATGACAGGGGGCGGTGGCTACACCTTC,CASTMTGGGGYTF
NA,TRBV10-1,TRBJ2-7,NA,TGCGCCAGCAGTGAGAGGGGCAGGGCGGAATACTACGAGCAGTACTTC,CASSERGRAEYYEQYF
NA,TRBV7-9,TRBJ2-1,once,TGTGCCAGCAGCTTAGTTGGCAAAAGCTCCTACAATGAGCAGTTCTTC,CASSLVGKSSYNEQFF
NA,TRBV19,TRBJ2-1,NA,TGTGCCAGTAGGAACATATACAATGAGCAGTTCTTC,CASRNIYNEQFF
TRBD2,TRBV19,TRBJ2-5,NA,TGTGCCAGTAGTATAGTGGGGACTAGCGGGAGGGCCTCCCCAGAGACCCAGTACTTC,CASSIVGTSGRASPETQYF
TRBD1,TRBV4-2,TRBJ1-5,NA,TGTGCCAGCAGCCGAGGACAGGCGACAAATCAGCCCCAGCATTTT,CASSRGQATNQPQHF
NA,TRBV29-1,TRBJ2-7,few,TGCAGCGTGCAAACGGACGGCTCTAACCGTCAGTACTTC,CSVQTDGSNRQYF
TRBD1,TRBV11-2,TRBJ2-3,NA,TGTGCCAGCAGCACACAGGGGTCTAGCACAGATACGCAGTATTTT,CASSTQGSSTDTQYF
TRBD1,TRBV4-1,TRBJ2-1,NA,TGCGCCAGCAGCCAGCGGGACAGGGGTATCGATGAGCAGTTCTTC,CASSQRDRGIDEQFF
NA,TRBV7-3,TRBJ2-3,NA,TGTGCCAGCAGCTTAACGGGAGCAGATACGCAGTATTTT,CASSLTGADTQYF
TRBD2,TRBV7-9,TRBJ2-7,NA,TGTGCCAGCAGCACCGGGACTAGCGGGAGCCGCTCCTACGAGCAGTACTTC,CASSTGTSGSRSYEQYF
NA,TRBV6-5,TRBJ2-7,NA,TGTGCCAGCAGACGTGGCGGCAGAACCTACGAGCAGTACTTC,CASRRGGRTYEQYF
NA,TRBV7-9,TRBJ2-7,few,TGTGCCAGCCACGACAGTGGGGTTACTTACGAGCAGTACTTC,CASHDSGVTYEQYF
NA,TRBV10-3,TRBJ1-5,NA,TGTGCCATCAGTGAAACCCCTCCAGGGGCTAGTCAGCCCCAGCATTTT,CAISETPPGASQPQHF
NA,TRBV27,TRBJ1-2,NA,TGTGCCAGCAGGGGAGGTTGGGGGTCTGCCGCTAACTATGGCTACACCTTC,CASRGGWGSAANYGYTF
NA,TRBV7-3,TRBJ1-2,NA,TGTGCCAGCAGCTTATCCCCCCGAGGGGGGGCCAGTGGCTACACCTTC,CASSLSPRGGASGYTF
NA,TRBV7-2,TRBJ2-2,NA,TGTGCCAGCAGCTTAGATCGGACAGTTAGGTCGCTGTTTTTT,CASSLDRTVRSLFF
NA,TRBV5-6,TRBJ2-6,NA,TGTGCCAGCGGGTCCTGGGCGCTCTCTGGGGCCAACGTCCTGACTTTC,CASGSWALSGANVLTF
NA,TRBV15,TRBJ2-3,NA,TGTGCCACCAGCGGGGGTAATTTTGCCGGTACGCAGTATTTT,CATSGGNFAGTQYF
TRBD1,TRBV11-2,TRBJ2-7,NA,TGTGCCAGCAGCCGGGACAGGGGCTACGAGCAGTACTTC,CASSRDRGYEQYF
TRBD2,TRBV19,TRBJ2-5,NA,TGTGCCACCGGACTAGCAGGGGAGACCCAGTACTTC,CATGLAGETQYF
NA,TRBV7-2,TRBJ2-7,once,TGTGCCAGCAGCCCCCAACTAGCATTCCTCTCCTACGAGCAGTACTTC,CASSPQLAFLSYEQYF
NA,TRBV14,TRBJ1-2,NA,TGTGCCAGCAGCCAAGTGGGGATCTATGGCTACACCTTC,CASSQVGIYGYTF
TRBD1,TRBV6-1,TRBJ1-2,NA,TGTGCCAGCAGTGAAGGGACAGGGGGATTGTATGGCTACACCTTC,CASSEGTGGLYGYTF
NA,TRBV2,TRBJ2-7,NA,TGTGCCAGCAGTGAAGCGAGCAGTATGGTCGAGCAGTACTTC,CASSEASSMVEQYF
NA,TRBV6-5,TRBJ2-5,once,TGTGCCAGCAGTTACTCCGGCGAAGAGACCCAGTACTTC,CASSYSGEETQYF
NA,TRBV9,TRBJ2-1,few,TGTGCCAGCAGCGTAGCGACACACAATGAGCAGTTCTTC,CASSVATHNEQFF
NA,TRBV6-5,TRBJ1-1,NA,TGTGCCAGCAAAATAGGTGACACTGAAGCTTTCTTT,CASKIGDTEAFF
NA,TRBV15,TRBJ1-1,NA,TGTGCCACCAGCAGAGGCATGGGTTCGGGCGGGATGGCAACTGAAGCTTTCTTT,CATSRGMGSGGMATEAFF
NA,TRBV27,TRBJ2-7,NA,TGTGCCAGCAGACCAATAGAGAGCTCCTACGAGCAGTACTTC,CASRPIESSYEQYF
TRBD2,TRBV19,TRBJ2-2,many,TGTGCCAGTAGTATACGGGGGGGTAGCACCGGGGAGCTGTTTTTT,CASSIRGGSTGELFF
TRBD2,TRBV7-2,TRBJ2-7,NA,TGTGCCAGCAGCCAGGATCTAGCGGGAAGGGTCGAGCAGTACTTC,CASSQDLAGRVEQYF
NA,TRBV11-2,TRBJ2-2,NA,TGTGCCAGCAGCTTACGTGGCGGGGTTAACACCGGGGAGCTGTTTTTT,CASSLRGGVNTGELFF
NA,TRBV6-5,TRBJ2-7,NA,TGTGCCAGCAGGGGGTCGGGAGCGAGATCCTACGAGCAGTACTTC,CASRGSGARSYEQYF
NA,TRBV6-5,TRBJ1-2,NA,TGTGCCAGCGGACAGTCGAATTGGGCTGATGGCTACACCTTC,CASGQSNWADGYTF
NA,TRBV29-1,TRBJ2-1,few,TGCAGCGTTGTCGGGCATGGGGACGTCCATGAGCAGTTCTTC,CSVVGHGDVHEQFF
NA,TRBV19,TRBJ2-6,NA,TGTGCCAGTAGTTTTATCCGGTCCTCTGGGGCCAACGTCCTGACTTTC,CASSFIRSSGANVLTF
NA,TRBV15,TRBJ1-5,NA,TGTGCCACCAGCAGAGATTATCAGCCCCAGCATTTT,CATSRDYQPQHF
TRBD1,TRBV6-5,TRBJ1-2,NA,TGTGCCAGCAGCCGCCCCACAGGGGTCTATGGCTACACCTTC,CASSRPTGVYGYTF
TRBD2,TRBV5-1,TRBJ2-1,NA,TGCGCCAGCAGCTCGAGACTAGCAGGCTCCTACAATGAGCAGTTCTTC,CASSSRLAGSYNEQFF